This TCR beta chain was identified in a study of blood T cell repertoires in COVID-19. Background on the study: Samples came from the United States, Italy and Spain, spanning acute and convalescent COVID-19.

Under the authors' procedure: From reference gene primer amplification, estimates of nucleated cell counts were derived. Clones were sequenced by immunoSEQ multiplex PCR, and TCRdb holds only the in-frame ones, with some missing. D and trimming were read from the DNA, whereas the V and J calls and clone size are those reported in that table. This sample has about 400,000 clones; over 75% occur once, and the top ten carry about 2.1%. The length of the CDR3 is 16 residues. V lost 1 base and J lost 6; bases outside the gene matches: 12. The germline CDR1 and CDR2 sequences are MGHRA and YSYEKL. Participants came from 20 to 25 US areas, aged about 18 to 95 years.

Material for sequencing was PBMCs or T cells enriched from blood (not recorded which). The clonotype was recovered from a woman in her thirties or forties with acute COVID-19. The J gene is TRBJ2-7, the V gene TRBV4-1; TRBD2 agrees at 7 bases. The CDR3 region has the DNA TGCGCCAGCAGCCAAGGTTTACGCTCATCGGGGGGCGAGCAGTACTTC. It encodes CASSQGLRSSGGEQYF.